This T cell receptor (beta chain) was recorded in a study of blood T cell repertoires in COVID-19. Looking at the study overall: PBMCs, B-cell-depleted T cells, or T cells were the source of the cDNA or gDNA that made up the material.

This clone has a handful of counts. Clones were read by immunoSEQ multiplex PCR, and TCRdb kept only the in-frame ones, dropping some. The sample lists approximately 250,000 clones; 75% to 90% were seen once. This receptor was identified in a woman in her seventies with COVID-19, enrolled during active disease. The sequenced sample consisted of peripheral blood.

The DNA of the CDR3 is TGTGCCAGCAGTTTTTTGCAGGGCACAGATACGCAGTATTTT. Protein sequence: CASSFLQGTDTQYF. The gene calls are TRBV28 and TRBJ2-3; D gene ambiguous. V lost 3 bases, J lost 1 base, and 8 bases lay in between. The CDR3 covers 14 residues. The V gene's germline CDR1 is MDHEN and CDR2 SYDVKM.